Listed here are 24 T cell receptor beta chains from one sample, sequenced in a study of PD-L1 blockade in urothelial cancer. Time point here: pretreatment peripheral blood. Sequencing was performed with immunoSEQ multiplex PCR; in TCRdb, only in-frame clones are kept and a portion is missing. The sample shows about 93,000 clones, 90% of them seen only once. Sequenced here: PBMCs, sampled around atezolizumab (anti-PD-L1) treatment. Receptors originate from a man between 60 and 75 years old with urothelial cancer.

The V and J genes are TRBV30 and TRBJ1-5; D remains unclear. CDR1 GTSNPN and CDR2 SVGIG come from the germline V gene (reference sequence). The V gene lost 2 bases and the J gene lost 5 bases, with 10 bases spanning the gap. The CDR3 length is 13 residues. Here the CDR3 reads CAWSILQDQPQHF. The CDR3 DNA sequence: TGTGCCTGGAGTATCCTCCAGGATCAGCCCCAGCATTTT.

The J gene is TRBJ1-1, the V gene TRBV7-2; 8 bases are a match to TRBD1. Germline CDR1 reads SGHTA; CDR2 reads FQGNSA. J lost 2 bases, V lost 5 bases, and 7 bases had no gene match. The CDR3 runs to 15 residues. The CDR3 DNA reads TGTGCCAGCAGCCCCCGGGGACAGGCAAACACTGAAGCTTTCTTT. Translation: CASSPRGQANTEAFF.

V gene TRBV4-1 combines with J gene TRBJ2-3; D gene ambiguous. Germline loops: CDR1 MGHRA, CDR2 YSYEKL. V shed 3 bases and J shed 2 bases, with 9 bases lying between them. This CDR3 has 14 amino acids. This CDR3 reads CASSHPDTTDTQYF. CDR3 nucleotides: TGCGCCAGCAGCCACCCCGACACCACAGATACGCAGTATTTT.

The CDR3 sequence is CASSPSTDTQYF. CDR3 in DNA: TGTGCCAGCAGCCCGAGCACAGATACGCAGTATTTT. The chain has TRBV7-3 and TRBJ2-3, with unresolved D. V lost 5 bases and J 0 bases, leaving 3 bases between the germline ends. This CDR3 is 12 amino acids long. CDR1 is SGHTA, CDR2 FQGTGA, per germline. The full variable domain, completed using reference TRBV7-3 and TRBJ2-3, is GAGVSQTPSNKVTEKGKYVELRCDPISGHTALYWYRQSLGQGPEFLIYFQGTGAADDSGLPNDRFFAVRPEGSVSTLKIQRTERGDSAVYLCASSPSTDTQYFGPGTRLTVL.

The chain carries TRBV6-5 and TRBJ2-5; the D gene is possibly TRBD2 (5 bases). V lost 7 bases and J lost 5, with 17 bases in between. From germline, CDR1 is MNHEY and CDR2 SVGAGI. This CDR3 spans 14 amino acids. As DNA, the CDR3 is TGTGCCAGCACTTCCTTAGTGGGCGGGGAGACCCAGTACTTC. Translating it yields CASTSLVGGETQYF.

The rearrangement joins TRBV28 to TRBJ1-1, with a possible D match to TRBD1 (5 bases). Germline CDR1 is MDHEN and CDR2 is SYDVKM. This CDR3 has 12 amino acids. The germline V and J ends were trimmed by 6 bases and 10 bases, with 15 bases remaining between them. CDR3 protein: CASSRNQGAAFF. Written as DNA, the CDR3 is TGTGCCAGCAGCCGAAACCAGGGTGCAGCTTTCTTT. The entire variable domain, with the rest obtained from reference TRBV28 and TRBJ1-1, is as follows: DVKVTQSSRYLVKRTGEKVFLECVQDMDHENMFWYRQDPGLGLRLIYFSYDVKMKEKGDIPEGYSVSREKKERFSLILESASTNQTSMYLCASSRNQGAAFFGQGTRLTVV.

In this sample, this clone turned up a few times. V gene TRBV30 combines with J gene TRBJ1-5; TRBD1 is a possible D gene (5 bases). This CDR3 contains 13 residues. The germline V gene has CDR1 GTSNPN and CDR2 SVGIG (reference sequence). The V end lost 5 bases, the J end lost 5 bases, and 13 bases lay between the germline ends. The CDR3 coding sequence is TGTGCCTGGGAAAAGGGGTTCGATCAGCCCCAGCATTTT. This encodes CAWEKGFDQPQHF.

This clone was seen more than once but under ten times. The chain links TRBV11-2 to TRBJ1-1; D not resolved. The CDR3 consists of 14 residues. V dropped 0 bases and J dropped 0 bases, with 5 bases sitting between them. From germline, CDR1 is SGHAT and CDR2 FQNNGV. The CDR3 DNA reads as TGTGCCAGCAGCTTAGATCCTATGAACACTGAAGCTTTCTTT. It yields the protein CASSLDPMNTEAFF.

The V gene is TRBV7-9, the J gene TRBJ2-3; 9 positions match TRBD2. Trimming took 5 bases from V and 3 from J; bases not matched to a gene: 6. Per germline, CDR1 SEHNR and CDR2 FQNEAQ (reference sequence). CDR3 length: 15 amino acids. CDR3 in DNA: TGTGCCAGCAGCCCATCGACTAGCGGAACAGATACGCAGTATTTT. This codes for CASSPSTSGTDTQYF.

The chain carries TRBV11-2 and TRBJ2-1; D is perhaps TRBD2 (5 bases). V gave up 0 bases and J gave up 11 bases, with 11 bases separating them. In germline, CDR1 is SGHAT, CDR2 FQNNGV. The CDR3 is 13 residues long. The CDR3 here is CASSLERVLQQFF. Here the CDR3 DNA reads TGTGCCAGCAGCTTAGAGCGGGTTTTACAGCAGTTCTTC.

The chain is built from TRBV6-5 and TRBJ1-1, with D perhaps TRBD1 (5 bases). Germline values: CDR1 MNHEY, CDR2 SVGAGI. This CDR3 comprises 12 residues. The CDR3 region has the DNA TGTGCAGTCTGGGGGGTCGGCACTGAAGCTTTCTTT. Protein sequence: CAVWGVGTEAFF.

The gene calls are TRBV27 and TRBJ1-2; D is ambiguous. The CDR3 sequence is 16 residues long. Germline CDR1 is MNHEY and CDR2 is SMNVEV (reference sequence). Between the trimmed V and J ends, which lost 3 bases and 4 bases, there was a span of 18 bases. The CDR3 protein is CASSFSYSGSAYGYTF. The CDR3 bases are TGTGCCAGCAGTTTCTCCTATTCCGGGTCGGCCTATGGCTACACCTTC.

The V call is TRBV18, the J call TRBJ1-5; 7 nucleotides line up with TRBD1. Germline trimming cut 6 bases from V and 0 bases from J; bases unmatched to any gene: 8. CDR3 size: 16 residues. CDR1 and CDR2 (germline): KGHSH, LQKENI. The DNA for the CDR3 is TGTGCCAGCTCTCCGACAGGGATAGATAGCAATCAGCCCCAGCATTTT. Protein sequence: CASSPTGIDSNQPQHF.

CDR3 coding DNA: TGCGCCAGCAGCCCGGACAGGGGATCATGGGAGCAGTTCTTC. The encoded protein is CASSPDRGSWEQFF. The J gene is TRBJ2-1, the V gene TRBV5-1, with 9 bases fitting TRBD1. Trimming took 4 bases from V and 10 from J; bases not matched to a gene: 9. Per the germline V gene, CDR1 is SGHRS and CDR2 is YFSETQ. CDR3 length: 14 residues. The whole variable domain, remainder taken from reference TRBV5-1 and TRBJ2-1, is KAGVTQTPRYLIKTRGQQVTLSCSPISGHRSVSWYQQTPGQGLQFLFEYFSETQRNKGNFPGRFSGRQFSNSRSEMNVSTLELGDSALYLCASSPDRGSWEQFFGPGTRLTVL.

This rearrangement joins TRBV11-2 to TRBJ2-2; D gene ambiguous. CDR1 and CDR2 (germline): SGHAT, FQNNGV. This CDR3 is 13 amino acids long. The V and J ends lost 4 bases and 5 bases respectively, with 8 bases between them. The CDR3 loop is CASSSHGTGELFF. The CDR3 DNA reads TGTGCCAGCAGCTCCCACGGGACCGGGGAGCTGTTTTTT.

The rearrangement uses TRBV5-1 and TRBJ2-3; the D gene is possibly TRBD2 (5 bases). From germline, CDR1 is SGHRS and CDR2 YFSETQ. The CDR3 covers 13 residues. V was cut by 2 bases and J by 4 bases, with 8 bases left in between. The DNA of the CDR3 is TGCGCCAGCAGCTTCGAGGGAGCAGATACGCAGTATTTT. Encoded protein: CASSFEGADTQYF.

This clone was observed a few times. The rearrangement joins TRBV7-2 to TRBJ2-1; 15 positions match TRBD2. V shed 4 bases and J 4 bases; nucleotides not matched to a gene: 2. The germline V gene encodes CDR1 SGHTA and CDR2 FQGNSA. This CDR3 is built from 16 residues. The CDR3 DNA reads TGTGCCAGCAGCTCGGGACTAGCGGGAGGTTACAATGAGCAGTTCTTC. As protein: CASSSGLAGGYNEQFF. Full variable domain (outside the CDR3, taken from reference TRBV7-2 and TRBJ2-1): GAGVSQSPSNKVTEKGKDVELRCDPISGHTALYWYRQSLGQGLEFLIYFQGNSAPDKSGLPSDRFSAERTGGSVSTLTIQRTQQEDSAVYLCASSSGLAGGYNEQFFGPGTRLTVL.

This clone is a singleton in its sample. DNA for the CDR3: TGCGCCAGCAGCCAAGAAGGCCCTTCGGGACAGGGGAGCTACGAGCAGTACTTC. Translated: CASSQEGPSGQGSYEQYF. V and J are TRBV4-3 and TRBJ2-7, with TRBD1 matching over 10 bases. Germline V CDR1 and CDR2: LGHNA, YSLEER. The CDR3 consists of 18 residues. J lost 3 bases, V lost 0 bases, and 11 bases had no gene match.

V and J are TRBV6-1 and TRBJ1-4; D not resolved. V was cut by 3 bases and J by 8 bases, with 10 bases left in between. Germline V gene data show CDR1 as MNHNS and CDR2 as SASEGT. The CDR3 consists of 13 residues. CDR3 loop: CASSDTNQEKLFF. The CDR3 bases are TGTGCCAGCAGTGACACTAATCAAGAAAAACTGTTTTTT.

V gene TRBV7-2 combines with J gene TRBJ1-1; D is ambiguous. CDR3 length: 14 residues. Germline V lookup: CDR1 SGHTA, CDR2 FQGNSA. Trimming stripped 3 bases from V and 4 bases from J, with 12 bases between. The CDR3 loop reads CASSFGGLGTEAFF. The DNA of the CDR3 is TGTGCCAGCAGCTTCGGCGGGCTCGGCACTGAAGCTTTCTTT.

The chain combines TRBV6-5 with TRBJ1-4; D remains ambiguous. Looked up from germline, CDR1 is MNHEY and CDR2 is SVGAGI. The CDR3 runs to 16 residues. V lost 0 bases and J 4 bases, leaving 12 bases between the germline ends. DNA for the CDR3: TGTGCCAGCAGTTACTCGGAAAGAGGCAGTAATGAAAAACTGTTTTTT. Its translation is CASSYSERGSNEKLFF.

The V call is TRBV5-1, the J call TRBJ2-2, with 7 bases fitting TRBD2. From germline, CDR1 is SGHRS and CDR2 YFSETQ. CDR3 length equals 16 residues. V lost 0 bases to trimming and J lost 4 bases; unmatched junction nucleotides: 6. The CDR3 here is CASSLAPGEGTGELFF. The CDR3 nucleotides read TGCGCCAGCAGCTTGGCCCCCGGGGAGGGCACCGGGGAGCTGTTTTTT. The full variable domain, its missing parts supplied by reference TRBV5-1 and TRBJ2-2, is KAGVTQTPRYLIKTRGQQVTLSCSPISGHRSVSWYQQTPGQGLQFLFEYFSETQRNKGNFPGRFSGRQFSNSRSEMNVSTLELGDSALYLCASSLAPGEGTGELFFGEGSRLTVL.

This clone has just one count. The chain uses TRBV19 and TRBJ1-4, with D possibly TRBD1 on 5 matching bases. Trimming cost V 7 bases and J 4 bases, with 10 bases left between them. The CDR3 is made up of 13 amino acids. CDR1 LNHDA and CDR2 SQIVND come from the germline V gene (reference sequence). The CDR3 DNA sequence: TGTGCCAGTAAGGGGTCGGGTAATGAAAAACTGTTTTTT. Its protein product is CASKGSGNEKLFF.

V is TRBV9 and J is TRBJ2-1; 12 nucleotides agree with TRBD2. The junction had 10 bases not matched to a gene; V was cut back by 0 bases and J by 9 bases. Germline loops: CDR1 SGDLS, CDR2 YYNGEE. This CDR3 contains 17 residues. The CDR3 nucleotides read TGTGCCAGCAGCGTAGTGTCTAGCGGGAGGGCTGGTGGTGAGCAGTTCTTC. Residues: CASSVVSSGRAGGEQFF.